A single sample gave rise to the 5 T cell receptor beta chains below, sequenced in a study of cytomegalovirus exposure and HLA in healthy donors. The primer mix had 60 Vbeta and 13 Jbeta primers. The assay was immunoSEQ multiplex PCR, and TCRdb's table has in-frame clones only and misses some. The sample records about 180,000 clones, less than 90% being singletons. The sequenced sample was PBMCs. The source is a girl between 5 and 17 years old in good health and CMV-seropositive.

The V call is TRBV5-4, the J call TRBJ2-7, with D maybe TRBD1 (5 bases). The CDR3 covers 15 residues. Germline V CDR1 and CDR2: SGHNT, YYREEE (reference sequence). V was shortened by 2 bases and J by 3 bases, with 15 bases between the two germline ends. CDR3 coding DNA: TGTGCCAGCAGCTTTTTTGACAGATCCGACTACGAGCAGTACTTC. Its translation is CASSFFDRSDYEQYF.

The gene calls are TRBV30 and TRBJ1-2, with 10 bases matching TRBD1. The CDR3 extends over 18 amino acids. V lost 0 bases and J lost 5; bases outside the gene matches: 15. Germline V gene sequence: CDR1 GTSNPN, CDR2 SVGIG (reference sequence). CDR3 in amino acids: CAWSVRGRGQGIRYGYTF. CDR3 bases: TGTGCCTGGAGTGTAAGGGGGAGGGGACAGGGGATTAGGTATGGCTACACCTTC.

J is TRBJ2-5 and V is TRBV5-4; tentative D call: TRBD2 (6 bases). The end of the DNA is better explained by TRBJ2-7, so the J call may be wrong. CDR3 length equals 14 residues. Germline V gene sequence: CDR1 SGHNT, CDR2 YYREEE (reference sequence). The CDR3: CASSLAGVVHEQYF. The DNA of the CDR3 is TGTGCCAGCAGCTTGGCGGGAGTCGTCCACGAGCAGTACTTC.

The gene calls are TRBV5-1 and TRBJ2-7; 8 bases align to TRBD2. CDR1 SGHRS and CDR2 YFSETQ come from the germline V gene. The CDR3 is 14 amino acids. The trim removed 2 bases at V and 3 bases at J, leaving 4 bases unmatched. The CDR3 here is CASSFSSGSYEQYF. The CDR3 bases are TGCGCCAGCAGCTTTTCGAGCGGGAGCTACGAGCAGTACTTC.

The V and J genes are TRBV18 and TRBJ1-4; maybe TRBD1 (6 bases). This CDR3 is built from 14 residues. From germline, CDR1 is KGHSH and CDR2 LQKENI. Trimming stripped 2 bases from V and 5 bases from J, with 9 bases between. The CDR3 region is CASSPRTGNEKLFF. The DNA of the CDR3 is TGTGCCAGCTCACCAAGAACAGGGAATGAAAAACTGTTTTTT.